Listed here are 32 T cell receptor beta chains from one sample, sequenced in a study of long-term antiretroviral therapy in people with HIV. Investigators performed immunoSEQ version v3.0 at survey level. Here immunoSEQ multiplex PCR was the method, and the copy in TCRdb shows in-frame clones only, minus some. The table includes 30,000 to 40,000 clones, 80% detected once. Source: unsorted PBMCs, taken 1.5 years after starting antiretroviral therapy. The receptors originated from a man aged 18 to 29 with HIV.

This chain uses TRBV25-1 with TRBJ2-2; TRBD2 matches 8 bases. V shed 7 bases and J 0 bases; nucleotides not matched to a gene: 13. The CDR3 runs to 18 residues. The germline V gene has CDR1 MGHDK and CDR2 SYGVNS. CDR3: CASTRGTRNEANTGELFF. The CDR3 bases are TGTGCCAGCACCAGAGGGACTAGAAACGAAGCGAACACCGGGGAGCTGTTTTTT.

V usage is TRBV28 and J usage is TRBJ2-7; 7 bases agree with TRBD1. The V gene's germline CDR1 is MDHEN and CDR2 SYDVKM. The CDR3 length is 15 residues. V was clipped by 9 bases and J by 3 bases; unmatched bases: 14. The CDR3: CASNAPGQLHYEQYF. In DNA, the CDR3 is TGTGCCAGTAATGCTCCGGGACAGCTACACTACGAGCAGTACTTC.

The rearrangement links TRBV5-1 to TRBJ1-4; 9 nucleotides line up with TRBD1. The trim removed 7 bases at V and 3 bases at J, leaving 10 bases unmatched. Per germline, CDR1 SGHRS and CDR2 YFSETQ. The CDR3 is made up of 16 amino acids. CDR3 sequence reads: CASCTGGETANEKLFF. In DNA form, the CDR3 reads TGCGCCAGCTGTACAGGGGGCGAGACTGCTAATGAAAAACTGTTTTTT.

This clone was observed a handful of times. This chain links TRBV2 with TRBJ2-7; D is ambiguous. This CDR3 has 14 residues. Germline V gene lookup returns CDR1 SNHLY and CDR2 FYNNEI. With 1 base removed from V and 1 base from J, the gap between germline ends came to 8 bases. CDR3 coding DNA: TGTGCCAGCAGTGAAGTACCCACTTCCTACGAGCAGTACTTC. Protein sequence: CASSEVPTSYEQYF.

As for this clone: Germline is not matched at one junction end, which may reflect a read error. The CDR3 loop reads CASSLAGPDRPGFF. In DNA form, the CDR3 reads TGTGCCAGCAGCTTAGCCGGGCCAGACCGCCCTGGTTTCTTC. The chain is built from TRBV11-2 and TRBJ1-2, with D unclear. This CDR3 region has 14 residues. Germline values: CDR1 SGHAT, CDR2 FQNNGV.

The rearrangement links TRBV7-9 to TRBJ2-7; possibly TRBD2 for D (6 bases). The CDR3 is 14 residues long. The V end was cut by 2 bases, the J end by 6 bases, with 14 bases between. CDR1 is SEHNR, CDR2 FQNEAQ, per germline (reference sequence). For the CDR3, the DNA is TGTGCCAGCAGCTTAACGGGGCACGGGGGCGAGCAGTACTTC. Translated: CASSLTGHGGEQYF.

The rearrangement uses TRBV5-1 and TRBJ2-7, with D uncertain. V lost 2 bases, J lost 5 bases, and 11 bases lay in between. Germline values: CDR1 SGHRS, CDR2 YFSETQ. The CDR3 loop spans 13 amino acids. CDR3 loop: CASSFPGRHEQYF. CDR3 bases: TGCGCCAGCAGCTTCCCTGGGCGTCACGAGCAGTACTTC.

This chain joins TRBV15 and TRBJ2-2; TRBD1 might be the D (6 bases). Germline V gives CDR1 LNHNV, CDR2 YYDKDF (reference sequence). V was trimmed by 2 bases and J by 4 bases, leaving 8 bases between them. The length of the CDR3 is 14 residues. The CDR3 is CATSRLRGTGELFF. The CDR3 region has the DNA TGTGCCACCAGCAGACTCAGGGGCACCGGGGAGCTGTTTTTT.

The chain links TRBV6-5 to TRBJ2-7; no reliable D call. V lost 2 bases, J lost 2 bases, and 13 bases lay in between. Germline V CDR1 and CDR2: MNHEY, SVGAGI. This CDR3 region has 15 residues. CDR3 residues: CASSYASPGAYEQYF. DNA of the CDR3: TGTGCCAGCAGTTACGCTAGTCCCGGAGCCTACGAGCAGTACTTC.

The rearrangement uses TRBV19 and TRBJ2-1; D may be TRBD1 (5 bases). This CDR3 region has 15 residues. CDR1 and CDR2 (germline): LNHDA, SQIVND (reference sequence). Trimming took off 5 bases at V and 0 bases at J, with 11 bases between the two ends. As DNA, the CDR3 is TGTGCCAGTAGTCTCGAAGGGGACTCCTACAATGAGCAGTTCTTC. Protein: CASSLEGDSYNEQFF.

This chain uses TRBV5-6 with TRBJ1-4; D is ambiguous. Germline V gives CDR1 SGHDT, CDR2 YYEEEE. The CDR3 runs 14 residues. The germline V and J ends were trimmed by 1 base and 0 bases, with 4 bases remaining between them. CDR3 nucleotides: TGTGCCAGCAGCTTGAGGACAACTAATGAAAAACTGTTTTTT. Protein sequence: CASSLRTTNEKLFF.

This rearrangement joins TRBV18 to TRBJ1-2; D gene uncertain. Per germline, CDR1 KGHSH and CDR2 LQKENI. This CDR3 contains 17 residues. V was clipped by 0 bases and J by 4 bases, with 18 bases between them. CDR3 DNA sequence: TGTGCCAGCTCACCACCGCAGATTGTAGGGCCCGCCTATGGCTACACCTTC. It codes for CASSPPQIVGPAYGYTF.

V gene TRBV10-2 combines with J gene TRBJ2-5, with a possible D match to TRBD2 (7 bases). Germline V gene lookup returns CDR1 WSHSY and CDR2 SAAADI. V shed 7 bases and J shed 1 base, with 16 bases lying between them. The CDR3 covers 15 residues. The CDR3 spells CASKGRGAAQETQYF. The CDR3 nucleotides read TGCGCCAGCAAGGGTCGGGGGGCGGCCCAAGAGACCCAGTACTTC.

The chain carries TRBV19 and TRBJ1-2, with D possibly being TRBD1 (6 bases). CDR1 and CDR2 (germline): LNHDA, SQIVND (reference sequence). Trimming shortened V by 1 base and J by 1 base, and 10 bases separated the two germline ends. The CDR3 is made up of 15 amino acids. CDR3 bases: TGTGCCAGTAGTATAGGCTCAGGGGTTAACTATGGCTACACCTTC. Translating it yields CASSIGSGVNYGYTF.

This clone came up a few times. The V call is TRBV7-2, the J call TRBJ2-2; TRBD2 might be the D (6 bases). The CDR3 is 17 residues long. Trimming pared 5 bases from V and 4 bases from J, leaving 20 bases between. Germline CDR1 is SGHTA and CDR2 is FQGNSA. CDR3 region: CASSPDLGGPGTGELFF. The DNA for the CDR3 is TGTGCCAGCAGCCCTGACTTAGGAGGGCCGGGCACCGGGGAGCTGTTTTTT.

The rearrangement uses TRBV2 and TRBJ1-4, with D uncertain. Looked up from germline, CDR1 is SNHLY and CDR2 is FYNNEI. V gave up 3 bases and J gave up 6 bases, with 17 bases separating them. CDR3 size: 16 residues. The CDR3 region has the DNA TGTGCCAGCAGTGAGTGGACCCGGGGATTTTATGAAAAACTGTTTTTT. Protein product: CASSEWTRGFYEKLFF.

The rearrangement uses TRBV25-1 and TRBJ1-1; TRBD1 aligns across 7 bases. CDR1 is MGHDK, CDR2 SYGVNS, per germline. This CDR3 has 15 amino acids. Unmatched junction bases numbered 8, after V lost 0 bases and J lost 7 bases. The CDR3 is CASSEYSRGSYEAFF. The CDR3 DNA is TGTGCCAGCAGTGAATATTCCAGGGGGTCCTATGAAGCTTTCTTT. The full variable domain, rest sourced from reference TRBV25-1 and TRBJ1-1, is EADIYQTPRYLVIGTGKKITLECSQTMGHDKMYWYQQDPGMELHLIHYSYGVNSTEKGDLSSESTVSRIRTEHFPLTLESARPSHTSQYLCASSEYSRGSYEAFFGQGTRLTVV.

V is TRBV7-2 and J is TRBJ2-4; TRBD2 is a possible D gene (6 bases). Germline assignment: CDR1 SGHTA and CDR2 FQGNSA. Deletions cut 0 bases from V and 0 bases from J, with 6 bases between. This CDR3 is built from 15 residues. The CDR3 sequence: CASSLAGLAKNIQYF. The DNA of the CDR3 is TGTGCCAGCAGCTTAGCGGGACTAGCCAAAAACATTCAGTACTTC.

This clone showed up just a few times. The chain carries TRBV25-1 and TRBJ2-7; D ambiguous. This CDR3 comprises 14 residues. CDR1 and CDR2 from the germline V gene are MGHDK and SYGVNS. Trimming shortened V by 1 base and J by 0 bases, and 7 bases separated the two germline ends. In DNA, the CDR3 is TGTGCCAGCAGTGAATTTAGGAGCTCCTACGAGCAGTACTTC. This codes for CASSEFRSSYEQYF.

The gene calls are TRBV27 and TRBJ2-7; 10 nucleotides agree with TRBD2. The CDR3 covers 17 residues. J lost 4 bases, V lost 5 bases, and 14 bases had no gene match. Germline values: CDR1 MNHEY, CDR2 SMNVEV (reference sequence). For the CDR3, the DNA is TGTGCCAGCAGTCTCCGGTCTACGAGCGGGAGGGCGTACGAGCAGTACTTC. Encoded protein: CASSLRSTSGRAYEQYF.

V usage is TRBV19 and J usage is TRBJ2-2, with D perhaps matching TRBD1 (6 bases). Between the trimmed V and J ends, which lost 7 bases and 1 base, there was a span of 13 bases. The CDR3 length is 15 residues. The germline V gene encodes CDR1 LNHDA and CDR2 SQIVND (reference sequence). This chain's CDR3 is CASTTGSLNTGELFF. As DNA, the CDR3 is TGTGCCAGTACAACAGGGAGCTTGAACACCGGGGAGCTGTTTTTT. Full variable domain (outside the CDR3, taken from reference TRBV19 and TRBJ2-2): DGGITQSPKYLFRKEGQNVTLSCEQNLNHDAMYWYRQDPGQGLRLIYYSQIVNDFQKGDIAEGYSVSREKKESFPLTVTSAQKNPTAFYLCASTTGSLNTGELFFGEGSRLTVL.

The table lists this clone with a few counts. The chain combines TRBV6-1 with TRBJ1-1; D not resolved. The CDR3 is 16 residues long. CDR1 and CDR2 (germline): MNHNS, SASEGT. V lost 3 bases to trimming and J lost 1 base, with 15 bases between them. The CDR3 DNA sequence: TGTGCCAGCAGTGACGTACATGGGCGGGGGAACACTGAAGCTTTCTTT. Residues: CASSDVHGRGNTEAFF.

The CDR3, as DNA: TGTGCCAGCAGCGTCGGTGCTAGCGGGACCTACGAGCAGTACTTC. This encodes CASSVGASGTYEQYF. The rearrangement joins TRBV9 to TRBJ2-7, with 9 bases fitting TRBD2. The trim removed 2 bases at V and 2 bases at J, leaving 5 bases unmatched. Germline V gene lookup returns CDR1 SGDLS and CDR2 YYNGEE. The CDR3 has 15 amino acids.

The chain uses TRBV29-1 and TRBJ1-1; unclear D gene. CDR1 is SQVTM, CDR2 ANQGSEA, per germline. Trimming took off 5 bases at V and 0 bases at J, with 16 bases between the two ends. The CDR3 extends over 15 amino acids. The CDR3 loop reads CSVHVPHHLNTEAFF. The CDR3 region has the DNA TGCAGCGTTCACGTTCCCCACCACCTGAACACTGAAGCTTTCTTT.

The rearrangement uses TRBV10-3 and TRBJ2-5; 8 bases map to TRBD2. V gave up 0 bases and J gave up 4 bases; unmatched junction bases: 7. CDR1 is ENHRY, CDR2 SYGVKD, per germline. The length of the CDR3 is 16 residues. CDR3 amino acids: CAISESLGLASETQYF. CDR3 sequence (DNA): TGTGCCATCAGTGAGTCCCTCGGACTAGCCTCAGAGACCCAGTACTTC.

V and J are TRBV28 and TRBJ2-7; D is undetermined. The germline gives CDR1 MDHEN, CDR2 SYDVKM. CDR3 length: 18 residues. The V and J ends lost 1 base and 0 bases respectively, with 19 bases between them. The chain's CDR3 is CASSLSRISSVSSYEQYF. The CDR3 nucleotides read TGTGCCAGCAGTTTATCCCGGATTTCCAGCGTAAGCTCCTACGAGCAGTACTTC.

This clone has just a few counts. The rearrangement links TRBV5-5 to TRBJ1-3, with D maybe TRBD1 (6 bases). Trimming stripped 4 bases from V and 8 bases from J, with 22 bases between. Germline V gene lookup returns CDR1 SGHKS and CDR2 YYEKEE (reference sequence). CDR3 length equals 16 residues. The CDR3 DNA reads as TGTGCCAGCAGCACAACCACGACAGGTTGGGGACACACCATATATTTT. Its translation is CASSTTTTGWGHTIYF.

This chain links TRBV15 with TRBJ2-3; perhaps TRBD2 as D (5 bases). The CDR3 spans 15 residues. V lost 5 bases and J lost 1, with 13 bases in between. The germline CDR1 and CDR2 sequences are LNHNV and YYDKDF (reference sequence). CDR3 in DNA: TGTGCCACCAGCGTTCGGGGTAGGGGCACAGATACGCAGTATTTT. This translates into CATSVRGRGTDTQYF.

V is TRBV7-9 and J is TRBJ2-1; D perhaps matches TRBD2 (7 bases). Trimming removed 6 bases from V and 7 bases from J, with 22 bases in between. The V gene's germline CDR1 is SEHNR and CDR2 FQNEAQ (reference sequence). This CDR3 region has 16 residues. In nucleotides, the CDR3 is TGTGCCAGCAGTCCTAGGGGGGGAGCATGGGGAAATGAGCAGTTCTTC. Translation: CASSPRGGAWGNEQFF.

The chain links TRBV6-5 to TRBJ1-2; 8 positions agree with TRBD1. The CDR3 has 13 residues. Germline V CDR1 and CDR2: MNHEY, SVGAGI. Germline trimming cut 2 bases from V and 7 bases from J; bases unmatched to any gene: 3. The CDR3 region is CASSYGQGLGYTF. Written as DNA, the CDR3 is TGTGCCAGCAGTTACGGACAGGGCCTTGGCTACACCTTC.

The CDR3 here is CASSLLSIAGVTDTQYF. The CDR3, as DNA: TGTGCCAGCAGCTTACTTTCAATTGCAGGGGTCACAGATACGCAGTATTTT. This sequence joins TRBV7-2 and TRBJ2-3, with D tentatively TRBD1 (6 bases). CDR3 length equals 17 residues. V lost 2 bases and J 2 bases, leaving 17 bases between the germline ends. The germline V gene encodes CDR1 SGHTA and CDR2 FQGNSA.

V and J are TRBV2 and TRBJ2-3; 11 nucleotides match TRBD2. The germline gives CDR1 SNHLY, CDR2 FYNNEI. Unmatched junction bases numbered 23, after V lost 6 bases and J lost 0 bases. The CDR3 is 22 residues long. In DNA form, the CDR3 reads TGTGCCAGCAGCCCTCCTAAGGCCGGGACTAGCGGAAAAGACACTAGCACAGATACGCAGTATTTT. It is translated as CASSPPKAGTSGKDTSTDTQYF.